This T cell receptor (beta chain) is drawn from a study of blood T cell repertoires in COVID-19. About the study: COVID-19 samples, acute and convalescent, were from the United States, Italy and Spain. PBMCs, B-cell-depleted T cells, or T cells provided the cDNA or gDNA that made up the material.

This clone is a singleton in its sample. The CDR3 runs 15 residues. The germline CDR1 and CDR2 sequences are SEHNR and FQNEAQ (reference sequence). With 5 bases removed from V and 7 bases from J, the gap between germline ends came to 17 bases. Authors' methods: Quantification of nucleated cells was approximated via reference gene primer amplification. Clones were read by immunoSEQ multiplex PCR, and TCRdb kept only the in-frame ones, dropping some. The V and J calls and clone size come from that table; D and trimming were worked out from the DNA. The sample lists some 150,000 clones, about nine tenths occurring once.

This receptor was obtained from a man aged 45-60 years with active COVID-19. The sample taken for sequencing was peripheral blood. The chain recombines TRBV7-9 with TRBJ1-4; maybe TRBD1 (5 bases). CDR3: CASSILQGPGEKLFF. The CDR3 nucleotides are TGTGCCAGCAGCATCCTCCAGGGTCCTGGTGAAAAACTGTTTTTT.